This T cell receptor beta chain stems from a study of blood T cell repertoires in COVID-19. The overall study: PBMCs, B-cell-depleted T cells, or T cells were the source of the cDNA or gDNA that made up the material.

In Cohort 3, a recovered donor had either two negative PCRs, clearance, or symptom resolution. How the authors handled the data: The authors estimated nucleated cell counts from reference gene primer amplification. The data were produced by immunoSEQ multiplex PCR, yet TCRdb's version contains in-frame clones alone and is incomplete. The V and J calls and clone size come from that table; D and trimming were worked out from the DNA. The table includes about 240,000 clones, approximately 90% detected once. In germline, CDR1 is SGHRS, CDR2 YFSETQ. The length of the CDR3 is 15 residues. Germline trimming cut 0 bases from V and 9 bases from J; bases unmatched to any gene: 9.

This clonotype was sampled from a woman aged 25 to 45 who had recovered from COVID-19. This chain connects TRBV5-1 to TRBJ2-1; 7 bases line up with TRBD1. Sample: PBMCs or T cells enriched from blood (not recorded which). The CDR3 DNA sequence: TGCGCCAGCAGCTTGGGACAGACAGGGTCAAGTGAGCAGTTCTTC. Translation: CASSLGQTGSSEQFF.